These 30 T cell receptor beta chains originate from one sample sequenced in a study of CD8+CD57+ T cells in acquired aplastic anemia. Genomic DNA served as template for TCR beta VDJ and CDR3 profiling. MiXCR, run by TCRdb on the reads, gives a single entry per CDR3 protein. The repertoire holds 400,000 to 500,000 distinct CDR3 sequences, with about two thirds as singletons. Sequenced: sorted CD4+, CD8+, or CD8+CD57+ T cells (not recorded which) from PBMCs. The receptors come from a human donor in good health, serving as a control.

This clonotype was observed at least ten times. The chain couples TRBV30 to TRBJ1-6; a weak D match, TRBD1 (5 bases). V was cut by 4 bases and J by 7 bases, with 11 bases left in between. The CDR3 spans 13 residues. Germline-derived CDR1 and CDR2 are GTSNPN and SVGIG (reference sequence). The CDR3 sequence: CAWTGTGNSPLHF. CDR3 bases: TGTGCCTGGACGGGGACGGGGAATTCACCCCTCCACTTT.

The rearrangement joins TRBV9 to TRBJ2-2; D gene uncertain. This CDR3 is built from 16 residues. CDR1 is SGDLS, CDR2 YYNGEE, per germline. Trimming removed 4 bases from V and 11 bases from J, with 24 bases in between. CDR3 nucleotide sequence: TGTGCCAGCAGCCTTGGGGTGAGGTCAAACCCCGCAGAGCTGTTTTTT. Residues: CASSLGVRSNPAELFF.

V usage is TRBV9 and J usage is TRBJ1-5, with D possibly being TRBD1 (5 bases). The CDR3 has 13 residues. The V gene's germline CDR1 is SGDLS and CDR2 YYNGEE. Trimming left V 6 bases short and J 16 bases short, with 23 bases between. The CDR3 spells CASNQRRVHPDHF. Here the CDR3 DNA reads TGTGCCAGCAACCAGCGCAGGGTCCACCCAGATCATTTT.

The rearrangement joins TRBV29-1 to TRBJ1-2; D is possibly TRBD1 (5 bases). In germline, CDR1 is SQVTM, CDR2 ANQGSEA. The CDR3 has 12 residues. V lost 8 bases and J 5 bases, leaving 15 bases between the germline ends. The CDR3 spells CSCRGGAYGYTF. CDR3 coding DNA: TGCAGCTGCCGGGGTGGGGCGTATGGCTACACCTTC.

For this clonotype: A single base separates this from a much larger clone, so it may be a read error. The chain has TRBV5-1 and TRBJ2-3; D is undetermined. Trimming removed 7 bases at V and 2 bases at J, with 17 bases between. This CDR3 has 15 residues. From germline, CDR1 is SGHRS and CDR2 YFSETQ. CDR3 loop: CASGLSQTITDTQYF. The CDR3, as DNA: TGCGCCAGCGGGTTGTCTCAAACTATCACAGATACGCAGTATTTT.

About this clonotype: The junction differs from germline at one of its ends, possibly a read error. The CDR3 coding sequence is TGTGCCAGCAGCCAAAACTCTGGAAACACCTTT. It is translated as CASSQNSGNTF. The genes are TRBV6-5 and TRBJ1-2; D is undetermined. This CDR3 spans 11 amino acids. In germline, CDR1 is MNHEY, CDR2 SVGAGI.

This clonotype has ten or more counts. The CDR3 nucleotides are TGCAGTGCTAGACCCTTGGACAGGGACCATGGCTACACCTTC. Translated, it gives CSARPLDRDHGYTF. This rearrangement joins TRBV20-1 to TRBJ1-2; TRBD1 matches at 8 bases. The germline V gene has CDR1 DFQATT and CDR2 SNEGSKA (reference sequence). The ends lost 2 bases at V and 6 bases at J; junction bases unmatched: 8. This CDR3 is built from 14 residues.

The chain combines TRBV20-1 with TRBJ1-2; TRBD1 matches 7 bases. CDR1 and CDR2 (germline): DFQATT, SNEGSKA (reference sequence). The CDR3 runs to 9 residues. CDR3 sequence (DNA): TGCATACTTAGGGGGCCCTGCACCTTC. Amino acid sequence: CILRGPCTF.

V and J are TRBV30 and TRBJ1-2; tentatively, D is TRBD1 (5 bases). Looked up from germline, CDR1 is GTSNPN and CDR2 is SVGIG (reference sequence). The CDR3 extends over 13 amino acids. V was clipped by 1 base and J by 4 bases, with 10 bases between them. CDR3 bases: TGTGCCTGGAGTGCCCAGGGTCGCTATGGCTACACCTTC. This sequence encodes CAWSAQGRYGYTF.

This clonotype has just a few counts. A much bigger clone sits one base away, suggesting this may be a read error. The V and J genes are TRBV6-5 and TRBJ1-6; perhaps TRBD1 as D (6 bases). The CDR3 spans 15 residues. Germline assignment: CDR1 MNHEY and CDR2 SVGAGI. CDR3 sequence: CVSSYSRRGNSPLHF. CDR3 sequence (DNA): TGTGTCAGCAGTTACTCGAGAAGGGGGAATTCACCCCTCCACTTT.

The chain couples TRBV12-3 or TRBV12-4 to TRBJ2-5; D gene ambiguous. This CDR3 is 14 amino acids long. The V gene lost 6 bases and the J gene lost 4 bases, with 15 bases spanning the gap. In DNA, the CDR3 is TGTGCCAGCAGCCCCACGGTCTTCGGAGAGACCCAGTACTTC. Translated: CASSPTVFGETQYF.

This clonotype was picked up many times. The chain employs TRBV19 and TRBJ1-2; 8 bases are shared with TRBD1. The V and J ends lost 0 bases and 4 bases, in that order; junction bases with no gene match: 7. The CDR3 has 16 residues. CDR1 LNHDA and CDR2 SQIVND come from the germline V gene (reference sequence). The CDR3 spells CASSIDAGQGVYGYTF. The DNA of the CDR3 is TGTGCCAGTAGTATAGACGCAGGACAGGGCGTCTATGGCTACACCTTC.

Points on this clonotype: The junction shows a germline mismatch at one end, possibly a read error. CDR3: CASSETGEGEAFF. CDR3 nucleotide sequence: TGCGCCAGTAGTGAGACAGGGGAGGGTGAAGCTTTCTTT. This chain uses TRBV10-2 with TRBJ1-1, with TRBD1 matching over 8 bases. The CDR3 has 13 residues. Per germline, CDR1 WSHSY and CDR2 SAAADI.

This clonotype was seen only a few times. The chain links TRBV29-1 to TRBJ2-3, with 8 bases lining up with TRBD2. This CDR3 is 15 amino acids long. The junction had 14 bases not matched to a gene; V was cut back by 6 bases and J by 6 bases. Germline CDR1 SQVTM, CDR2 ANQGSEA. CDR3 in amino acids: CSVAWTSRIPDTQYF. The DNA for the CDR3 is TGCAGCGTCGCCTGGACTAGCCGGATTCCCGATACGCAGTATTTT.

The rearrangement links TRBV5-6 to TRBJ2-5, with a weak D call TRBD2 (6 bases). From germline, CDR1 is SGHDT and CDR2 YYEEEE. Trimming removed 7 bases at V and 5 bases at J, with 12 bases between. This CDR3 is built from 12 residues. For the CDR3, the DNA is TGTGCCAGCGGATCGGCGGGGGAGACCCAGTACTTC. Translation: CASGSAGETQYF.

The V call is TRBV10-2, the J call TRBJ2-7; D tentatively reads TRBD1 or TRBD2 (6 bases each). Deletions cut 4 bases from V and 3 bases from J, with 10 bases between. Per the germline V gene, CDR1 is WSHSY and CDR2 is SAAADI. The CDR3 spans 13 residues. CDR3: CASSGRDNYEQYF. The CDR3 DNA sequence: TGCGCCAGCAGTGGGAGGGACAACTACGAGCAGTACTTC.

The CDR3 DNA is TGTGCCAGCAGTGAATATGCGGGGGCAAGGGGCTACACCTTC. Residues: CASSEYAGARGYTF. The chain recombines TRBV25-1 with TRBJ1-2, with D perhaps matching TRBD1 (6 bases). Germline lookup yields CDR1 MGHDK and CDR2 SYGVNS. The length of the CDR3 is 14 residues. V was trimmed by 0 bases and J by 8 bases, leaving 13 bases between them.

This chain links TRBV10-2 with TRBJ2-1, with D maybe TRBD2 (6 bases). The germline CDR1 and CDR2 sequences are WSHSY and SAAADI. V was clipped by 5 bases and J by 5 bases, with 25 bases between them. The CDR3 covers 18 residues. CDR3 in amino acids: CASSKVGRQTQRNNEQFF. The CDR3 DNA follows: TGCGCCAGCAGTAAAGTTGGGAGGCAGACTCAACGGAACAATGAGCAGTTCTTC.

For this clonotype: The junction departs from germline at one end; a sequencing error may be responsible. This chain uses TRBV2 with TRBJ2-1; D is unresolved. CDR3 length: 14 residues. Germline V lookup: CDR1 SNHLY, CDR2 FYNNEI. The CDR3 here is CASSVEARSYAHVF. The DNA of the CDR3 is TGTGCCAGCAGTGTAGAGGCCAGGTCCTACGCCCACGTCTTC.

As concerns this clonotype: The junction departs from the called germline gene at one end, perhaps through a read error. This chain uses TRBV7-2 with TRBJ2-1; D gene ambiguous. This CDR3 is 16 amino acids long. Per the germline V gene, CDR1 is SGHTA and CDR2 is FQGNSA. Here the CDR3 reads CASSLAVYYGNNDQFF. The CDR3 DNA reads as TGTGCCAGCAGCTTAGCTGTCTACTACGGAAACAATGACCAGTTCTTC.

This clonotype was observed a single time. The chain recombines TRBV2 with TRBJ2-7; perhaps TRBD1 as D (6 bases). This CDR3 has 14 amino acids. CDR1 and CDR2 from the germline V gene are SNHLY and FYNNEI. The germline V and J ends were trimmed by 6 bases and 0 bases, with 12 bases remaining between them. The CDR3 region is CASSRTASSYEQYF. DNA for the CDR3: TGTGCCAGCAGCCGGACAGCGAGCTCCTACGAGCAGTACTTC.

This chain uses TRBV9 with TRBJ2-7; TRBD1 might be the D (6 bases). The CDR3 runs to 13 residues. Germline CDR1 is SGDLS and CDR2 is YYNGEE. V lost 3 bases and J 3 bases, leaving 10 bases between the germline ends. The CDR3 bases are TGTGCCAGCAGCGCGGTACAGGGCTACGAGCAGTACTTC. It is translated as CASSAVQGYEQYF.

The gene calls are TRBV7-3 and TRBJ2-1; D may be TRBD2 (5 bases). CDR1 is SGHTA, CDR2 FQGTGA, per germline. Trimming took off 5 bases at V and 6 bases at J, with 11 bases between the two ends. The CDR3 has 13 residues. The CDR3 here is CASSPPGSNEQFF. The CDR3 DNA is TGTGCCAGCAGCCCACCGGGGAGCAATGAGCAGTTCTTC.

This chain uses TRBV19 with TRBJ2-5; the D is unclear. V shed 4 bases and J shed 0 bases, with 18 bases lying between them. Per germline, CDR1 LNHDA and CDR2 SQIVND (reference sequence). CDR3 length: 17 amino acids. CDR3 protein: CASSNPRRGRNQETQYF. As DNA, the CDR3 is TGTGCCAGTAGTAACCCGAGAAGAGGACGGAACCAAGAGACCCAGTACTTC.

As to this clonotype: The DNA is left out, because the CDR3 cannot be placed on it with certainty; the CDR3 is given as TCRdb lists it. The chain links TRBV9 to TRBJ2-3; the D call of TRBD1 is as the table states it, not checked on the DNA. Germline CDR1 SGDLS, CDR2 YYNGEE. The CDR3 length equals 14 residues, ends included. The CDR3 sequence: CASSVAGGTDKRYF.

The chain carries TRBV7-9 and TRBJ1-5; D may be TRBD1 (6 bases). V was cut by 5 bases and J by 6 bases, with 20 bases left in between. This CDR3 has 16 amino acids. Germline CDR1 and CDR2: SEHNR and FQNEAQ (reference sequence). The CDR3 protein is CASSPQGGGGRQPQHF. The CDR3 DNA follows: TGTGCCAGCAGCCCCCAGGGAGGGGGGGGCCGTCAGCCCCAGCATTTT.

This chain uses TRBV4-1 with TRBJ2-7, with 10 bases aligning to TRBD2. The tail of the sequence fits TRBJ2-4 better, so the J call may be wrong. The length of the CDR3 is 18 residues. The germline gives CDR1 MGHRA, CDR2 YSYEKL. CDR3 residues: CATQTAGGPAGSSDIQYF. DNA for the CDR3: TGCGCCACCCAGACAGCGGGAGGGCCGGCGGGGAGTTCGGACATTCAGTACTTC.

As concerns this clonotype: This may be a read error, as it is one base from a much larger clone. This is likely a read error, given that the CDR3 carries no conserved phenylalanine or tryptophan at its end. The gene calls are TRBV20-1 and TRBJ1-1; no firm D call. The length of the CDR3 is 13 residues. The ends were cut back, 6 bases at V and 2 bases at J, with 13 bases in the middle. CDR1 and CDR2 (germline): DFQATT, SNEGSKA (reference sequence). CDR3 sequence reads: CSAPDGTNTEAFL. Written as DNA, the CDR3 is TGCAGTGCGCCGGACGGAACCAACACTGAAGCTTTCCTT.

CDR3 sequence: CASNFGGVPQPQHF. The CDR3 region has the DNA TGTGCCAGCAACTTCGGTGGGGTCCCACAGCCCCAGCATTTT. The chain employs TRBV2 and TRBJ1-5, with no clear D. The germline V gene encodes CDR1 SNHLY and CDR2 FYNNEI. CDR3 length equals 14 residues. V lost 7 bases, J lost 7 bases, and 17 bases lay in between.

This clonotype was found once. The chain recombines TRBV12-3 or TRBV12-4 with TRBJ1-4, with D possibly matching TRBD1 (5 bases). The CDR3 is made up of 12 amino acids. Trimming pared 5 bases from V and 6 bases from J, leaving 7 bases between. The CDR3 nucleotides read TGTGCCAGCAGTGTAGGGGATGAAAAACTGTTTTTT. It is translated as CASSVGDEKLFF.